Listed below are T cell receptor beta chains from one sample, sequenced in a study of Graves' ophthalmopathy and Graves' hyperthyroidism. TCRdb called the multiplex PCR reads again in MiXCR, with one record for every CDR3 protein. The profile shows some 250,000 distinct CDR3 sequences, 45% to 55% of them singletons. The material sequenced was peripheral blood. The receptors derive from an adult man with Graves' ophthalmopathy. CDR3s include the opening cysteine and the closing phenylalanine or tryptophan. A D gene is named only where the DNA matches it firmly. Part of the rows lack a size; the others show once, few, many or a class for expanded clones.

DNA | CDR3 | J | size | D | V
TGTGCCAGCAGCGGGGGACAGAGGAACACTGAAGCTTTCTTT | CASSGGQRNTEAFF | TRBJ1-1 | NA | TRBD1 | TRBV7-9
TGTGCCATCAGTGAGTCTCGGGACAGACAAGAGACCCAGTACTTC | CAISESRDRQETQYF | TRBJ2-5 | NA | TRBD1 | TRBV10-3
TGTGCCATAACCGTTCAGGGAAACTATGGCTACACCTTC | CAITVQGNYGYTF | TRBJ1-2 | many | NA | TRBV10-3
TGTGCCAGCTGTACGCAGCGGGATAATTCACCCCTCCACTTT | CASCTQRDNSPLHF | TRBJ1-6 | few | NA | TRBV6-5
TGTGCCAGCAGCGCCGGGACAGGGGGGCGAGAGACCCAGTACTTC | CASSAGTGGRETQYF | TRBJ2-5 | NA | TRBD1 | TRBV12-3/TRBV12-4
TGTGCCACCGGAACGGGGAGCTTAACCTACGAGCAGTACTTC | CATGTGSLTYEQYF | TRBJ2-7 | few | NA | TRBV2
TGTGCCAGCAGCTCGTCGACAGGGAACCCCGAGCAGTACTTC | CASSSSTGNPEQYF | TRBJ2-7 | few | TRBD1 | TRBV7-9
TGTGCCAGCAGCCAAGTCAAGGCCGACTGGGACTATGGCTACACCTTC | CASSQVKADWDYGYTF | TRBJ1-2 | once | NA | TRBV7-2
TGTGCCAGCAGTTACCGCGAATTCGGGGAGCTGTTTTTT | CASSYREFGELFF | TRBJ2-2 | few | NA | TRBV6-5
TGTGCCATCAGTGATGGACAGGGCTTGAACACTGAAGCTTTCTTT | CAISDGQGLNTEAFF | TRBJ1-1 | many | TRBD1 | TRBV10-3
TGTGCCAGCAGCTTATTAGGCGGTGAGACCCAGTACTTC | CASSLLGGETQYF | TRBJ2-5 | few | NA | TRBV5-4
TGTGCCACCAAGAGGGGAGATACGCAGTATTTT | CATKRGDTQYF | TRBJ2-3 | once | NA | TRBV10-3
TGCAGCGTTTCGACAGGGGCCTATGGCTACACCTTC | CSVSTGAYGYTF | TRBJ1-2 | few | TRBD1 | TRBV29-1
TGTGCCAGCAGTGAAGGGACAGGGGGAATGAACACTGAAGCTTTCTTT | CASSEGTGGMNTEAFF | TRBJ1-1 | NA | TRBD1 | TRBV6-1
TGTGCCAGCAGCCAAGCTGAGACTAGCGAGGCCGGGGAGCTGTTTTTT | CASSQAETSEAGELFF | TRBJ2-2 | NA | TRBD2 | TRBV14
TGTGCCAGCAGCTTGGCCGCAGGGACAAGGGGCGGCGAGCAGTACTTC | CASSLAAGTRGGEQYF | TRBJ2-7 | NA | NA | TRBV5-4
TGTGCCAGCCTCGGGACCCGCAAAGTCTACGCAAACGAGCAGTACTTC | CASLGTRKVYANEQYF | TRBJ2-7 | NA | NA | TRBV2
TGTGCCAGCAGATCTTTGGACAGCAGCTCCTACGAGCAGTACTTC | CASRSLDSSSYEQYF | TRBJ2-7 | few | NA | TRBV11-2
TGTGCCAGCTCAGGGGCTAATTCACCCCTCCACTTT | CASSGANSPLHF | TRBJ1-6 | many | NA | TRBV9
TGCAGTGCTAGCGGGGGCGAAGTGGGCACTGAAGCTTTCTTT | CSASGGEVGTEAFF | TRBJ1-1 | few | NA | TRBV20-1
TGCAGCGTTGTGGAGCCAGAGACCCAGTACTTC | CSVVEPETQYF | TRBJ2-5 | NA | NA | TRBV29-1
TGTGCCAGCTCCCCAGGCTGGGACTCTGGGGCCAACGTCCTGACTTTC | CASSPGWDSGANVLTF | TRBJ2-6 | NA | NA | TRBV25-1
TGTGCCAGCAGTGACAGAGCGAGTGAAGCTTTCTTT | CASSDRASEAFF | TRBJ1-1 | NA | NA | TRBV2
TGTGCCAGCACTAGATCCGGGACAGGGTACTCACCCCTCCACTTT | CASTRSGTGYSPLHF | TRBJ1-6 | NA | TRBD1 | TRBV9
TGCAGCGTTGGGCGCCAGGGGAACACTGAAGCTTTCTTT | CSVGRQGNTEAFF | TRBJ1-1 | many | NA | TRBV29-1
TGTGCCAGCAATTACCGGGACCCTAGGCGCCCCGGGGAGCTGTTTTTT | CASNYRDPRRPGELFF | TRBJ2-2 | NA | NA | TRBV6-1
TGTGCCAGCAGCTCAGGGGCGGACGTTGGTCAGCCCCAGCATTTT | CASSSGADVGQPQHF | TRBJ1-5 | few | NA | TRBV7-2
TGCAGTGCTAGAGTATGGGGGACAGGGGATAACACTGAAGCTTTCTTT | CSARVWGTGDNTEAFF | TRBJ1-1 | few | TRBD1 | TRBV20-1
TGCGCCAGCAGCTCCTCTAGCGGGAGTTCAGAGACCCAGTACTTC | CASSSSSGSSETQYF | TRBJ2-5 | NA | TRBD2 | TRBV5-1
TGTGCCAGCAGCTTACGTGCCCCAGGAGCGGTGAACACTGAAGCTTTCTTT | CASSLRAPGAVNTEAFF | TRBJ1-1 | NA | NA | TRBV7-9
TGTGCCAGCAGCTCTAAGCGACAGGGAAGGTCACCCCTCCACTTT | CASSSKRQGRSPLHF | TRBJ1-6 | few | TRBD1 | TRBV7-9
TGTGCCAGCAGTTTCGGTTCGGGACAGGGGGTTGGGTATGGCTACACCTTC | CASSFGSGQGVGYGYTF | TRBJ1-2 | NA | TRBD1 | TRBV12-3/TRBV12-4
TGTGCCAGCAGTATCTACAGGGAGGTCGCTGAAGCTTTCTTT | CASSIYREVAEAFF | TRBJ1-1 | few | NA | TRBV28
TGTGCCATCAGTCCGCGCACTATACAGCCCCAGCATTTT | CAISPRTIQPQHF | TRBJ1-5 | NA | NA | TRBV10-3
TGTGCCAGCAGCTTGTGGTCTAGCGGAACCTACAATGAGCAGTTCTTC | CASSLWSSGTYNEQFF | TRBJ2-1 | NA | TRBD2 | TRBV5-6
TGCAGCGTCCGGACAGGTCCTAATTACGAGCAGTACTTC | CSVRTGPNYEQYF | TRBJ2-7 | many | TRBD1 | TRBV29-1
TGTGCCAGCAGCGCGGACAGGGTTAGGTTAGAGACCCAGTACTTC | CASSADRVRLETQYF | TRBJ2-5 | few | TRBD1 | TRBV7-8
TGCAGCGTGGGGGACAGGAGGAACACCGGGGAGCTGTTTTTT | CSVGDRRNTGELFF | TRBJ2-2 | NA | TRBD1 | TRBV29-1
TGCAGTGCTAAAACGGGGGACAACTCCTACGAGCAGTACTTC | CSAKTGDNSYEQYF | TRBJ2-7 | few | NA | TRBV20-1
TGCAGTGCTAGACGGACCTACGAGCAGTACTTC | CSARRTYEQYF | TRBJ2-7 | few | NA | TRBV20-1
TGTGCCAGCAGCTACGGGGTCACTGAAGCTTTCTTT | CASSYGVTEAFF | TRBJ1-1 | NA | NA | TRBV3-1
TGTGCCAGCAGTTACGAGGGGGCGATCTATGGCTACACCTTC | CASSYEGAIYGYTF | TRBJ1-2 | once | TRBD1 | TRBV6-1
TGTGCCAGCAGCTTGCTAACAGGTCGTAATTCACCCCTCCACTTT | CASSLLTGRNSPLHF | TRBJ1-6 | few | NA | TRBV11-2
TGTGCCAGCAGCTTGGCCAGCTATGGGGCCAACGTCCTGACTTTC | CASSLASYGANVLTF | TRBJ2-6 | many | NA | TRBV7-8
TGTGCCAGCAGCATCATGACAGGGGGCGCGGCAGATACGCAGTATTTT | CASSIMTGGAADTQYF | TRBJ2-3 | NA | TRBD1 | TRBV2
TGCAGCGTTGAGGTGGGGGTTGGATATGGCTACACCTTC | CSVEVGVGYGYTF | TRBJ1-2 | NA | NA | TRBV29-1
TGTGCTAGTGGTTCTGATCAGCCCCAGCATTTT | CASGSDQPQHF | TRBJ1-5 | NA | NA | TRBV12-5
TGTGCCAGCAGTCTCGGGGCAGGCCCAAATCAGCCTCAGCATTTT | CASSLGAGPNQPQHF | TRBJ1-5 | few | NA | TRBV7-2
TGTGCCAGCAGTGGGTTGGCGGCAGGGGACACCGGGGAGCTGTTTTTT | CASSGLAAGDTGELFF | TRBJ2-2 | NA | NA | TRBV2
TGTGCCAGCAGCTTGGGAATACAGCATAATTCACCCCTCCACTTT | CASSLGIQHNSPLHF | TRBJ1-6 | NA | NA | TRBV5-6
TGTGCCAGCAGCCAAGGACAGATGAACACTGAAGCTTTCTTT | CASSQGQMNTEAFF | TRBJ1-1 | many | NA | TRBV3-1
TGTGCCAGCGGCAAGACTAGCGGGGGTGAGACCCAGTACTTC | CASGKTSGGETQYF | TRBJ2-5 | few | TRBD2 | TRBV2
TGTGCCAGCAGTTATTCAACGGGACAGCCAGAGCAGTACTTC | CASSYSTGQPEQYF | TRBJ2-7 | NA | TRBD1 | TRBV6-1
TGTGCCAGCAGCTTTGGGGACCTCAATTCACCCCTCCACTTT | CASSFGDLNSPLHF | TRBJ1-6 | NA | NA | TRBV9
TGTGCTAGCAGCACCGGGACTCAGGAGACCCAGTACTTC | CASSTGTQETQYF | TRBJ2-5 | NA | NA | TRBV7-7
TGTGCCAGCAGTTCCGGGAGCAGTCAGCCCCAGCATTTT | CASSSGSSQPQHF | TRBJ1-5 | many | NA | TRBV27